This T cell receptor beta chain was identified in a study of T cells in Graves' hyperthyroidism and ophthalmopathy. As for the study in general: Upon initial diagnosis and before any treatment, peripheral blood was collected. Study-wide results and caveats: Most expanded thyroid clonotypes above 0.001 also appeared in blood.

It was uncontrolled infection, other autoimmune disease, pregnancy or lactation that excluded patients. Each diagnosis drew on symptoms, thyroxine, TRAb, thyroid ultrasound and orbital computed tomography findings. There were TCR beta CDR3 regions amplified from RNA transcripts. The HTBI primer set was used in a first-round RT-PCR of the TCR CDR3. MiXCR was run by TCRdb on the multiplex PCR reads, yielding one entry per CDR3 protein. The sample contains 660,000 or so distinct CDR3 sequences, less than 25% of which appear only once. This clonotype was seen a few times. The antigen remains unidentified. The junction and the germline gene differ at one end; a read error may be behind it. The CDR3 is 15 amino acids. Germline V gives CDR1 SSHAT, CDR2 FNYEAQ (reference sequence).

The gene calls are TRBV7-7 and TRBJ2-2; 10 nucleotides line up with TRBD1. Input material: blood. The sequence was obtained from a man aged 25-45 years with Graves' ophthalmopathy. The CDR3 DNA follows: TGTGCTAGCAGCTCCTCGGGACAGGGGACCGGGGAGCTGTTTTTT. It yields the protein CASSSSGQGTGELFF. The whole variable domain, remainder taken from reference TRBV7-7 and TRBJ2-2, is GAGVSQSPRYKVTKRGQDVTLRCDPISSHATLYWYQQALGQGPEFLTYFNYEAQPDKSGLPSDRFSAERPEGSISTLTIQRTEQRDSAMYRCASSSSGQGTGELFFGEGSRLTVL.